The next 13 T cell receptor beta chains were all read from a single sample in a study of vaccination effects on CD4 cells after COVID-19. The repertoire was sequenced with immunoSEQ multiplex PCR; TCRdb's copy has only in-frame clones and lacks some. The table has about 8,900 clones, about 80% seen once. CD4+ T cell isolation took place after 10 days of culture. Vaccination of participants consisted of two doses of either the BNT162b2 or mRNA-1273 vaccine. Which antigens these TCRs recognize remains unknown. Sequencing was performed on CD4+ T cells from PBMCs cultured without peptide, taken after COVID-19 vaccination. The receptors here all came from a human donor who received a COVID-19 vaccine.

V gene TRBV4-3 combines with J gene TRBJ1-5; D gene uncertain. The CDR3 covers 13 residues. Looked up from germline, CDR1 is LGHNA and CDR2 is YSLEER. Trimming stripped 0 bases from V and 7 bases from J, with 7 bases between. CDR3 residues: CASSQEDGQPQHF. As DNA, the CDR3 is TGCGCCAGCAGCCAAGAGGATGGACAGCCCCAGCATTTT.

CDR3 sequence: CASSSDGLAAGELFF. CDR3 DNA: TGCGCCAGCAGCTCGGATGGACTAGCGGCCGGGGAGCTGTTTTTT. The J gene is TRBJ2-2, the V gene TRBV5-1, with 10 bases matching TRBD2. The germline V gene encodes CDR1 SGHRS and CDR2 YFSETQ. The junction had 5 bases not matched to a gene; V was cut back by 3 bases and J by 6 bases. CDR3 size: 15 residues. Filled out from reference TRBV5-1 and TRBJ2-2, the complete variable domain reads KAGVTQTPRYLIKTRGQQVTLSCSPISGHRSVSWYQQTPGQGLQFLFEYFSETQRNKGNFPGRFSGRQFSNSRSEMNVSTLELGDSALYLCASSSDGLAAGELFFGEGSRLTVL.

The V call is TRBV7-2, the J call TRBJ1-6; D gene ambiguous. The CDR3 length is 17 residues. From germline, CDR1 is SGHTA and CDR2 FQGNSA. V lost 0 bases and J 4 bases, leaving 13 bases between the germline ends. The CDR3 protein is CASSLAVRTVYNSPLHF. CDR3 nucleotide sequence: TGTGCCAGCAGCTTAGCTGTACGGACGGTTTATAATTCACCCCTCCACTTT.

This chain uses TRBV5-1 with TRBJ2-5; 10 bases align to TRBD2. The CDR3 has 16 amino acids. V gave up 4 bases and J gave up 4 bases; unmatched junction bases: 10. Germline CDR1 SGHRS, CDR2 YFSETQ. The DNA of the CDR3 is TGCGCCAGCAGCCCTGGAAGCGGGGGGGCCGGAGAGACCCAGTACTTC. The encoded protein is CASSPGSGGAGETQYF.

The rearrangement joins TRBV2 to TRBJ1-2; TRBD1 aligns across 8 bases. Germline trimming cut 4 bases from V and 4 bases from J; bases unmatched to any gene: 14. The CDR3 sequence is 17 residues long. Per germline, CDR1 SNHLY and CDR2 FYNNEI. CDR3 sequence (DNA): TGTGCCAGCAGTGTCCGGACAGGGATGGATCCCGCCTATGGCTACACCTTC. Protein product: CASSVRTGMDPAYGYTF.

This chain's CDR3 is CASSEAGPGRGTDTQYF. CDR3 in DNA: TGTGCCAGCAGCGAAGCGGGACCCGGGAGAGGGACAGATACGCAGTATTTT. V and J are TRBV4-2 and TRBJ2-3; TRBD2 agrees at 7 bases. From germline, CDR1 is LGHNA and CDR2 YNFKEQ. The CDR3 has 17 amino acids. V lost 5 bases and J lost 3; bases outside the gene matches: 14.

The table lists this clone with a few counts. V and J are TRBV29-1 and TRBJ1-1; 7 bases match TRBD1. V trimming: 7 bases; J trimming: 1 base; junction bases outside the gene matches: 6. This CDR3 is built from 13 residues. Germline CDR1 is SQVTM and CDR2 is ANQGSEA. The CDR3 nucleotides are TGCAGCGCCTCGGGACAGCCGAACACTGAAGCTTTCTTT. Amino acids: CSASGQPNTEAFF.

The genes are TRBV7-9 and TRBJ2-1, with 9 bases that match TRBD2. The CDR3 consists of 14 residues. After removal of 8 bases from V and 0 bases from J, the junction contained 2 bases not matched to a gene. CDR1 and CDR2 (germline): SEHNR, FQNEAQ (reference sequence). CDR3 in amino acids: CASGAGGSYNEQFF. The CDR3 bases are TGTGCCAGCGGAGCGGGAGGCTCCTACAATGAGCAGTTCTTC.

This clone occurred a few times. V usage is TRBV4-1 and J usage is TRBJ1-3, with D uncertain. Germline V gene sequence: CDR1 MGHRA, CDR2 YSYEKL. CDR3 size: 15 residues. Trimming pared 4 bases from V and 4 bases from J, leaving 14 bases between. Here the CDR3 reads CASSPGEQAGNTIYF. The CDR3 DNA is TGCGCCAGCAGCCCCGGAGAGCAAGCGGGAAACACCATATATTTT.

This CDR3 reads CASSPGVGAGELFF. CDR3 nucleotides: TGTGCCAGCTCACCCGGCGTCGGGGCCGGGGAGCTGTTTTTT. The chain combines TRBV18 with TRBJ2-2, with D tentatively TRBD2 (5 bases). The V gene's germline CDR1 is KGHSH and CDR2 LQKENI. The ends were cut back, 3 bases at V and 6 bases at J, with 11 bases in the middle. This CDR3 region has 14 residues.

This chain links TRBV2 with TRBJ2-3; D is uncertain. Trimming removed 7 bases from V and 2 bases from J, with 10 bases in between. This CDR3 has 13 residues. Germline CDR1 is SNHLY and CDR2 is FYNNEI. The DNA for the CDR3 is TGTGCCAGCAAAGGGTTGTACACAGATACGCAGTATTTT. This gives the protein CASKGLYTDTQYF.

The chain recombines TRBV19 with TRBJ2-1; 7 bases match TRBD2. The V segment lost 0 bases and the J segment 7 bases; nucleotides outside the gene matches: 9. This CDR3 is built from 16 residues. Germline V gene lookup returns CDR1 LNHDA and CDR2 SQIVND (reference sequence). The CDR3 protein is CASSIDAGTTRNEQFF. Written as DNA, the CDR3 is TGTGCCAGTAGTATAGATGCCGGGACTACGAGAAATGAGCAGTTCTTC.

The chain combines TRBV2 with TRBJ2-1; the match to TRBD2 covers 13 bases. Losses at the gene ends were 8 bases for V and 4 bases for J; bases not matched to a gene: 2. The CDR3 runs 14 residues. CDR1 and CDR2 (germline): SNHLY, FYNNEI. The CDR3 nucleotides are TGTGCCAGCTCGGGACTAGCGGGGTACAATGAGCAGTTCTTC. Protein sequence: CASSGLAGYNEQFF.